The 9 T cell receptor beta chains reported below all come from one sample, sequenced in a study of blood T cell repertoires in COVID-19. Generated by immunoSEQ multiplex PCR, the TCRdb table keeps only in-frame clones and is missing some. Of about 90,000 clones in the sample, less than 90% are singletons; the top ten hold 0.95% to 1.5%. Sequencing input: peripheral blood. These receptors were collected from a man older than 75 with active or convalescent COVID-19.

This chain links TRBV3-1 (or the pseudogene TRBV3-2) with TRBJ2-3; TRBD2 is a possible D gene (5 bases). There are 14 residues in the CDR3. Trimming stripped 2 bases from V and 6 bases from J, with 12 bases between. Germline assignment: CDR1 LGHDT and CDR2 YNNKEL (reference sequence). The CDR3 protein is CASSQNLGGDTQYF. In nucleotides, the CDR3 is TGTGCCAGCAGCCAAAATTTGGGCGGGGATACGCAGTATTTT.

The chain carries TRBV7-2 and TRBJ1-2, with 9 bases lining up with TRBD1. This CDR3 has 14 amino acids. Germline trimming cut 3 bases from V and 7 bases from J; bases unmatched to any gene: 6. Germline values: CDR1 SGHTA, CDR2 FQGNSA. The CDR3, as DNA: TGTGCCAGCAGCTTCGGGACAGGGTCCTCTGGCTACACCTTC. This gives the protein CASSFGTGSSGYTF.

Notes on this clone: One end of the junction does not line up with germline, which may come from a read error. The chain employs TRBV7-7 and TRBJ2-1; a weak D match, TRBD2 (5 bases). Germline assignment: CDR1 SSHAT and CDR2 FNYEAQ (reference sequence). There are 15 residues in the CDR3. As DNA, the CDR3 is TGTGCTAGCAGCTTAGGTTCTAGCTTTTCCAATGAGCAGTTCTTC. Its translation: CASSLGSSFSNEQFF. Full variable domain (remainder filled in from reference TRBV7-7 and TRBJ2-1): GAGVSQSPRYKVTKRGQDVTLRCDPISSHATLYWYQQALGQGPEFLTYFNYEAQPDKSGLPSDRFSAERPEGSISTLTIQRTEQRDSAMYRCASSLGSSFSNEQFFGPGTRLTVL.

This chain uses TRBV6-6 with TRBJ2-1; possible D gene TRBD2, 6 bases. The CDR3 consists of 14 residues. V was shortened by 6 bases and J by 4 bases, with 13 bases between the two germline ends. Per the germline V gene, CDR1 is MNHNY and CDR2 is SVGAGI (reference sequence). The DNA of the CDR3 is TGTGCCAGCAGGTCCGGGACTCGATACAATGAGCAGTTCTTC. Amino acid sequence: CASRSGTRYNEQFF.

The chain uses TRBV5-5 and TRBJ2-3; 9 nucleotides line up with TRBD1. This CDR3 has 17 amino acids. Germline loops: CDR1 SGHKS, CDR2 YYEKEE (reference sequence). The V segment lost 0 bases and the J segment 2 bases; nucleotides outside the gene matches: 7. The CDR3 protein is CASSLARGTGNTDTQYF. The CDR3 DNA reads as TGTGCCAGCAGCTTGGCAAGGGGGACAGGGAACACAGATACGCAGTATTTT.

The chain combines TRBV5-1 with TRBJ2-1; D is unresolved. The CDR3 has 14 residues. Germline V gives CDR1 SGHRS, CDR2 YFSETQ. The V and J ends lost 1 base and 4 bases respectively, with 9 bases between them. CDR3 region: CASSLLTIYNEQFF. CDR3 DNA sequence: TGCGCCAGCAGCTTGTTAACTATTTACAATGAGCAGTTCTTC.

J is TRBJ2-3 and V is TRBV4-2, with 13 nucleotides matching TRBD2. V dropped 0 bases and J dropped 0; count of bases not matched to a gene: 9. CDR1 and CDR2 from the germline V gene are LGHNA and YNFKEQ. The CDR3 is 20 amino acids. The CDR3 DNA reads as TGTGCCAGCAGCCAAGAGGGACTAGCGGGGTCCCGTGGGAGCACAGATACGCAGTATTTT. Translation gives CASSQEGLAGSRGSTDTQYF.

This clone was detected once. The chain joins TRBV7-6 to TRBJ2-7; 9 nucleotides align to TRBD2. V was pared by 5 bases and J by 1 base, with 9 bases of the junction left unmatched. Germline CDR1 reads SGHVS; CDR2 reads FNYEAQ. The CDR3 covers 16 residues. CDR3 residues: CASSQGSSGRSYEQYF. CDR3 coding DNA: TGTGCCAGCAGCCAAGGGTCGAGCGGGAGGTCCTACGAGCAGTACTTC.

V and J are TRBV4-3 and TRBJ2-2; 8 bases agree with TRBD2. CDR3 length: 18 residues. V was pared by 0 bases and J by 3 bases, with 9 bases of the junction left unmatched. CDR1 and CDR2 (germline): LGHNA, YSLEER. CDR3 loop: CASSQDSAASGYTGELFF. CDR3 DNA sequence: TGCGCCAGCAGCCAAGATTCGGCAGCTAGCGGGTACACCGGGGAGCTGTTTTTT.